This T cell receptor (beta chain) was recovered during a study of shared clonotypes between healthy human individuals. On the study more broadly: Those who served as donors were a couple of women and three men between the ages of 18 and 49. Study findings and constraints: Unshared clonotypes carried lower generation probabilities than those common to all four donors. Researchers sampled blood only, noting tissue repertoires likely differ.

TCRdb's copy holds only in-frame clones and misses some; the assay was immunoSEQ multiplex PCR. The sample contains 2 million to 3 million clones, over 85% of which appear only once. The CDR3 totals 19 residues. Germline CDR1 LGHNA, CDR2 YNFKEQ. On this clone itself: Its matching antigen is unknown. Mismatch with germline at one junction end may stem from a read error.

This rearrangement joins TRBV4-2 to TRBJ2-6; 7 bases map to TRBD2. The sequence derives from a man aged 18 to 30 in good health. Some clones in this sample may be carry-over from other donors' samples. Material for sequencing was naive CD4+ T cells from PBMCs. Subset noted: CD45RA+ positively selected. The CDR3 nucleotides read TGTGCCAGCAGCCAAGGGGGGGGGACGGCGAGCTCTGGGGCCAACGTCCCGACTTTC. This gives the protein CASSQGGGTASSGANVPTF.